This paragraph reports one TCR beta chain. The source of the sample is a study of control samples from healthy donors and cancer patients. Measured with immunoSEQ multiplex PCR; TCRdb has only the in-frame clones, and not every one. The data hold 95,000 to 150,000 clones, with about 90% observed a single time. This CDR3 contains 14 residues. V lost 4 bases to trimming and J lost 6 bases; unmatched junction nucleotides: 2. Germline V gene lookup returns CDR1 KGHSH and CDR2 LQKENI. Source material: blood. The V gene is TRBV18, the J gene TRBJ1-4; TRBD1 matches 10 bases. The receptor's source is a man aged 55 to 70 in good health. CDR3 bases: TGTGCCAGCTCACTGGGACAGGGGTATGAAAAACTGTTTTTT. Protein sequence: CASSLGQGYEKLFF.